These 32 T cell receptor beta chains were all obtained from the same sample, sequenced in a study of PD-1 blockade in classical Hodgkin lymphoma. Libraries were prepared by immunoSEQ multiplex PCR; TCRdb keeps only in-frame clonotypes and omits some of them. The sample has approximately 17,000 clones, roughly four fifths seen once. The sample's time point: newly diagnosed, previously untreated cHL patient sample. Specimen: peripheral blood mononuclear cells (PBMCs). These receptors came from a human donor with classical Hodgkin lymphoma.

The CDR3 is CASSQDSLGQGSYNEQFF. DNA of the CDR3: TGTGCCAGCAGCCAAGATAGTCTAGGGCAGGGTTCCTACAATGAGCAGTTCTTC. This rearrangement joins TRBV4-2 to TRBJ2-1, with a tentative D call TRBD1 (5 bases). From germline, CDR1 is LGHNA and CDR2 YNFKEQ. The CDR3 has 18 residues. Trimming stripped 0 bases from V and 1 base from J, with 16 bases between.

The J gene is TRBJ2-2, the V gene TRBV6-5; 7 bases agree with TRBD2. After removal of 6 bases from V and 2 bases from J, the junction contained 3 bases not matched to a gene. There are 14 residues in the CDR3. Germline CDR1 and CDR2: MNHEY and SVGAGI. CDR3 sequence: CASRREGNTGELFF. The CDR3 coding sequence is TGTGCCAGCAGAAGGGAGGGAAACACCGGGGAGCTGTTTTTT.

The rearrangement links TRBV7-3 to TRBJ2-1; D remains unclear. The CDR3 covers 14 residues. V was pared by 1 base and J by 7 bases, with 11 bases between. CDR1 and CDR2 from the germline V gene are SGHTA and FQGTGA. The CDR3 region is CASSLSGPGNEQFF. CDR3 DNA: TGTGCCAGCAGCTTAAGCGGTCCTGGGAATGAGCAGTTCTTC. Filled out from reference TRBV7-3 and TRBJ2-1, the complete variable domain reads GAGVSQTPSNKVTEKGKYVELRCDPISGHTALYWYRQSLGQGPEFLIYFQGTGAADDSGLPNDRFFAVRPEGSVSTLKIQRTERGDSAVYLCASSLSGPGNEQFFGPGTRLTVL.

J is TRBJ2-1 and V is TRBV19; weak D call: TRBD2 (6 bases). The CDR3 totals 15 residues. Trimming cost V 7 bases and J 6 bases, with 19 bases left between them. Germline V gives CDR1 LNHDA, CDR2 SQIVND (reference sequence). The CDR3 region is CASTTTWRVANEQFF. The CDR3 coding sequence is TGTGCCAGTACCACGACATGGAGGGTGGCCAATGAGCAGTTCTTC.

The rearrangement uses TRBV7-8 and TRBJ2-7; D assignment may be TRBD1 or TRBD2 (6 bases each). CDR3 length equals 15 residues. Trimming shortened V by 1 base and J by 3 bases, and 13 bases separated the two germline ends. Per the germline V gene, CDR1 is SGHVS and CDR2 is FQNEAQ. For the CDR3, the DNA is TGTGCCAGCAGCTTAGTGGGGGGCACTAGCTACGAGCAGTACTTC. Its translation: CASSLVGGTSYEQYF.

V usage is TRBV2 and J usage is TRBJ1-2; D is undetermined. V lost 7 bases, J lost 8 bases, and 20 bases lay in between. The CDR3 sequence is 14 residues long. The germline V gene encodes CDR1 SNHLY and CDR2 FYNNEI. CDR3 amino acids: CASTEQTNGGGYTF. The CDR3 nucleotides read TGTGCCAGCACCGAACAGACAAATGGTGGAGGCTACACCTTC.

For the CDR3, the DNA is TGCGCCAGCAGCTTGGCCTCAGGGGTGAACACTGAAGCTTTCTTT. Protein sequence: CASSLASGVNTEAFF. The genes are TRBV5-1 and TRBJ1-1; TRBD1 is a possible D gene (6 bases). Germline CDR1 and CDR2: SGHRS and YFSETQ. This CDR3 has 15 residues. V shed 0 bases and J shed 0 bases, with 9 bases lying between them.

This clone was found once. The rearrangement joins TRBV2 to TRBJ1-5; TRBD1 is a possible D gene (5 bases). Germline V gene sequence: CDR1 SNHLY, CDR2 FYNNEI. This CDR3 comprises 14 residues. Trimming pared 2 bases from V and 3 bases from J, leaving 8 bases between. The CDR3 bases are TGTGCCAGCAGTGAACAGACAGCCAATCAGCCCCAGCATTTT. This codes for CASSEQTANQPQHF.

This chain uses TRBV6-6 with TRBJ1-1; TRBD1 aligns across 7 bases. The CDR3 has 13 amino acids. V dropped 7 bases and J dropped 1; count of bases not matched to a gene: 3. Germline CDR1 MNHNY, CDR2 SVGAGI (reference sequence). CDR3: CASTGGGNTEAFF. The CDR3 DNA reads as TGTGCCAGCACAGGGGGGGGGAACACTGAAGCTTTCTTT.

CDR3 bases: TGTGCCAGCAGCTTAAGCATCTCTGGGGCCAACGTCCTGACTTTC. It encodes CASSLSISGANVLTF. This rearrangement joins TRBV7-6 to TRBJ2-6; D unclear. Germline V gene lookup returns CDR1 SGHVS and CDR2 FNYEAQ. The V end lost 2 bases, the J end lost 0 bases, and 5 bases lay between the germline ends. This CDR3 is 15 amino acids long.

The rearrangement joins TRBV2 to TRBJ2-3; TRBD1 matches at 7 bases. With 8 bases clipped from V and 6 bases from J, the junction kept 11 bases outside the gene matches. Per germline, CDR1 SNHLY and CDR2 FYNNEI. The CDR3 runs 14 residues. The CDR3 region has the DNA TGTGCCAGCGTGCCACAGGGGAATGTGGATACGCAGTATTTT. Translated, it gives CASVPQGNVDTQYF. Full variable domain (remainder filled in from reference TRBV2 and TRBJ2-3): EPEVTQTPSHQVTQMGQEVILRCVPISNHLYFYWYRQILGQKVEFLVSFYNNEISEKSEIFDDQFSVERPDGSNFTLKIRSTKLEDSAMYFCASVPQGNVDTQYFGPGTRLTVL.

This clone appeared once. This chain uses TRBV6-5 with TRBJ2-7; 11 bases fit TRBD2. CDR1 and CDR2 from the germline V gene are MNHEY and SVGAGI. The V gene end was trimmed by 6 bases and the J gene end by 9 bases; junction bases not matched to a gene: 7. The CDR3 runs 13 residues. This chain's CDR3 is CASRLGLAGWQYF. The CDR3 DNA reads TGTGCCAGCAGGCTAGGACTAGCGGGTTGGCAGTACTTC.

V usage is TRBV2 and J usage is TRBJ2-7, with TRBD1 identical over 8 bases. Looked up from germline, CDR1 is SNHLY and CDR2 is FYNNEI. This CDR3 has 14 residues. V shed 4 bases and J 2 bases; nucleotides not matched to a gene: 4. CDR3 sequence reads: CASSVGQGTYEQYF. The CDR3 coding sequence is TGTGCCAGCAGTGTAGGACAGGGAACCTACGAGCAGTACTTC.

This clone was recorded once. A read error may account for a junction end that differs from germline. The J gene is TRBJ2-1, the V gene TRBV28; 10 bases align to TRBD1. CDR1 MDHEN and CDR2 SYDVKM come from the germline V gene. This CDR3 region has 15 residues. As DNA, the CDR3 is TGTGCCAGCAGCTTATGGACAGGGGGAAATGGTGAGCAGTTCTTC. Translated, it gives CASSLWTGGNGEQFF.

This chain links TRBV6-1 with TRBJ2-3; possibly TRBD2 for D (6 bases). The CDR3 is 16 amino acids. Trimming shortened V by 3 bases and J by 4 bases, and 17 bases separated the two germline ends. Germline CDR1 MNHNS, CDR2 SASEGT. The CDR3 nucleotides read TGTGCCAGCAGTGACGGGACCCCGGGGGACCCAGATACGCAGTATTTT. Translating gives CASSDGTPGDPDTQYF.

The chain couples TRBV2 to TRBJ2-1, with a tentative D call TRBD2 (6 bases). The CDR3 spans 14 residues. The germline V gene encodes CDR1 SNHLY and CDR2 FYNNEI. With 4 bases removed from V and 6 bases from J, the gap between germline ends came to 13 bases. CDR3 loop: CASSGAGSVNEQFF. The CDR3 bases are TGTGCCAGCAGTGGTGCGGGAAGTGTCAATGAGCAGTTCTTC.

The chain employs TRBV5-5 and TRBJ2-4; 13 bases are a match to TRBD2. This CDR3 has 19 amino acids. Unmatched junction bases numbered 10, after V lost 4 bases and J lost 0 bases. Germline CDR1 and CDR2: SGHKS and YYEKEE (reference sequence). CDR3 nucleotides: TGTGCCAGCAGCCCTCTGGGACTAGCGGGACCTCTAGCCAAAAACATTCAGTACTTC. This gives the protein CASSPLGLAGPLAKNIQYF. Looking up the rest from reference TRBV5-5 and TRBJ2-4 gives the full variable domain: DAGVTQSPTHLIKTRGQQVTLRCSPISGHKSVSWYQQVLGQGPQFIFQYYEKEERGRGNFPDRFSARQFPNYSSELNVNALLLGDSALYLCASSPLGLAGPLAKNIQYFGAGTRLSVL.

The V and J genes are TRBV15 and TRBJ2-7; D gene uncertain. V lost 0 bases to trimming and J lost 1 base, with 13 bases between them. The germline V gene encodes CDR1 LNHNV and CDR2 YYDKDF (reference sequence). The CDR3 spans 16 residues. CDR3 protein: CATSRDPGSSSYEQYF. As DNA, the CDR3 is TGTGCCACCAGCAGAGATCCAGGCAGTTCTTCCTACGAGCAGTACTTC.

The sample holds a few counts of this clone. This chain connects TRBV29-1 to TRBJ2-6; D is possibly TRBD1 (5 bases). The germline V gene has CDR1 SQVTM and CDR2 ANQGSEA. Trimming took off 5 bases at V and 4 bases at J, with 15 bases between the two ends. The CDR3 contains 15 residues. The DNA of the CDR3 is TGCAGCGTTCAGAGTACAGGATTCGGGGCCAACGTCCTGACTTTC. Its translation: CSVQSTGFGANVLTF. The full variable domain, with the rest looked up from reference TRBV29-1 and TRBJ2-6, is SAVISQKPSRDICQRGTSLTIQCQVDSQVTMMFWYRQQPGQSLTLIATANQGSEATYESGFVIDKFPISRPNLTFSTLTVSNMSPEDSSIYLCSVQSTGFGANVLTFGAGSRLTVL.

J is TRBJ1-1 and V is TRBV10-3, with D unclear. Germline loops: CDR1 ENHRY, CDR2 SYGVKD. There are 12 residues in the CDR3. Trimming shortened V by 4 bases and J by 5 bases, and 8 bases separated the two germline ends. CDR3 in amino acids: CAISGRRTEAFF. The DNA for the CDR3 is TGTGCCATCAGTGGGCGGCGGACTGAAGCTTTCTTT.

The chain joins TRBV30 to TRBJ2-5; TRBD2 agrees at 9 bases. Losses at the gene ends were 1 base for V and 5 bases for J; bases not matched to a gene: 8. The CDR3 spans 15 residues. Germline V gene lookup returns CDR1 GTSNPN and CDR2 SVGIG (reference sequence). CDR3 protein: CAWSGELAGIETQYF. DNA for the CDR3: TGTGCCTGGAGTGGTGAGCTAGCGGGAATCGAGACCCAGTACTTC.

In its sample, this clone was seen a few times. The V and J genes are TRBV5-6 and TRBJ2-1; D is uncertain. The CDR3 covers 11 residues. Germline CDR1 SGHDT, CDR2 YYEEEE. Trimming cost V 0 bases and J 10 bases, with 5 bases left between them. Written as DNA, the CDR3 is TGTGCCAGCAGCTTGGCCAGGGAGCAGTTCTTC. It specifies CASSLAREQFF. Combining the CDR3 with reference TRBV5-6 and TRBJ2-1 gives the whole variable domain DAGVTQSPTHLIKTRGQQVTLRCSPKSGHDTVSWYQQALGQGPQFIFQYYEEEERQRGNFPDRFSGHQFPNYSSELNVNALLLGDSALYLCASSLAREQFFGPGTRLTVL.

The genes are TRBV7-2 and TRBJ2-7; no firm D call. The CDR3 spans 13 residues. Trimming took 5 bases from V and 6 from J, leaving 14 bases between them. Germline-derived CDR1 and CDR2 are SGHTA and FQGNSA. The DNA for the CDR3 is TGTGCCAGCAGCCCCGTGGGGTTCGGCGAGCAGTACTTC. Translated: CASSPVGFGEQYF.

This rearrangement joins TRBV18 to TRBJ1-4, with TRBD1 identical over 9 bases. Germline trimming cut 6 bases from V and 6 bases from J; bases unmatched to any gene: 5. The V gene's germline CDR1 is KGHSH and CDR2 LQKENI. The CDR3 runs to 14 residues. The CDR3 spells CASSWTGEDEKLFF. The CDR3 DNA follows: TGTGCCAGCTCTTGGACAGGGGAGGATGAAAAACTGTTTTTT. Using reference TRBV18 and TRBJ1-4 for the parts outside the CDR3, the full variable domain is NAGVMQNPRHLVRRRGQEARLRCSPMKGHSHVYWYRQLPEEGLKFMVYLQKENIIDESGMPKERFSAEFPKEGPSILRIQQVVRGDSAAYFCASSWTGEDEKLFFGSGTQLSVL.

This sequence joins TRBV7-9 and TRBJ2-7, with a weak D call TRBD2 (6 bases). This CDR3 has 13 amino acids. Per the germline V gene, CDR1 is SEHNR and CDR2 is FQNEAQ (reference sequence). Trimming cost V 5 bases and J 2 bases, with 10 bases left between them. Here the CDR3 reads CASSPLATYEQYF. The CDR3 DNA is TGTGCCAGCAGCCCCCTAGCGACCTACGAGCAGTACTTC.

This chain connects TRBV5-1 to TRBJ2-1; D ambiguous. Per germline, CDR1 SGHRS and CDR2 YFSETQ. CDR3 length: 14 residues. The germline V and J ends were trimmed by 0 bases and 3 bases, with 7 bases remaining between them. Here the CDR3 reads CASSLAGNYNEQFF. The CDR3 nucleotides read TGCGCCAGCAGCTTGGCCGGAAACTACAATGAGCAGTTCTTC.

The CDR3 here is CSVSGTGEEYF. CDR3 coding DNA: TGCAGCGTCTCCGGGACAGGGGAGGAGTATTTT. This rearrangement joins TRBV29-1 to TRBJ2-3; 10 bases map to TRBD1. Germline V gives CDR1 SQVTM, CDR2 ANQGSEA. V lost 6 bases to trimming and J lost 13 bases; unmatched junction nucleotides: 7. The CDR3 spans 11 residues.

The CDR3 is CASTPGGASSSYNEQFF. The CDR3 DNA is TGTGCCAGCACCCCGGGGGGCGCGTCTAGCTCCTACAATGAGCAGTTCTTC. The rearrangement uses TRBV7-2 and TRBJ2-1; perhaps TRBD2 as D (7 bases). Germline-derived CDR1 and CDR2 are SGHTA and FQGNSA. V lost 7 bases, J lost 0 bases, and 19 bases lay in between. The CDR3 loop spans 17 amino acids.

The rearrangement joins TRBV6-1 to TRBJ2-7; 7 bases line up with TRBD2. V dropped 4 bases and J dropped 3; count of bases not matched to a gene: 15. The CDR3 is 17 residues long. Germline CDR1 reads MNHNS; CDR2 reads SASEGT. The CDR3 protein is CASSVILADPPNYEQYF. CDR3 nucleotide sequence: TGTGCCAGCAGTGTAATCCTAGCGGACCCACCCAACTACGAGCAGTACTTC.

This chain uses TRBV5-4 with TRBJ1-2, with no clear D. Germline-derived CDR1 and CDR2 are SGHNT and YYREEE (reference sequence). V gave up 4 bases and J gave up 3 bases, with 22 bases separating them. The CDR3 has 17 residues. This chain's CDR3 is CASSPLWASSSYYGYTF. The CDR3 DNA follows: TGTGCCAGCAGCCCCCTTTGGGCCAGTTCTTCTTACTATGGCTACACCTTC.

This clone was detected only a few times. The chain has TRBV5-3 and TRBJ1-2, with unresolved D. TRBV5-3 falls under the ORF class, with uncertain function. The CDR3 has 14 amino acids. V was clipped by 4 bases and J by 8 bases, with 18 bases between them. As DNA, the CDR3 is TGTGCCAGAAGCGTGGACCCCAGATTCTACGGCTACACCTTC. It yields the protein CARSVDPRFYGYTF.

The chain is built from TRBV28 and TRBJ1-5, with D perhaps TRBD1 (5 bases). V was shortened by 8 bases and J by 7 bases, with 21 bases between the two germline ends. The CDR3 has 15 residues. From germline, CDR1 is MDHEN and CDR2 SYDVKM. The CDR3 coding sequence is TGTGCCAGCTTAATAAACGAAGGATGGGGGCAGCCCCAGCATTTT. This translates into CASLINEGWGQPQHF.